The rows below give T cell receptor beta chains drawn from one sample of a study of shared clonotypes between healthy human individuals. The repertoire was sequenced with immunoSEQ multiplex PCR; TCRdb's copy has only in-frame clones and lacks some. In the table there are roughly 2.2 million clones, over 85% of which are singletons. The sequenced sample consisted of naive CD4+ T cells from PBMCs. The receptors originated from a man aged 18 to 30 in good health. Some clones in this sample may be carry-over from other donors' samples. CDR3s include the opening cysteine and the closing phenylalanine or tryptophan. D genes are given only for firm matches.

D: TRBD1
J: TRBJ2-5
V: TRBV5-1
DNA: TGCGCCAGCAGCGCACAGGGGACATTCCAAGAGACCCAGTACTTC
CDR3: CASSAQGTFQETQYF

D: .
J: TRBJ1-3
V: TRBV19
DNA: TGTGCCAGTAGTATACCTCCCGACCCTGGAGCAGGAAACACCATATATTTT
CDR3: CASSIPPDPGAGNTIYF

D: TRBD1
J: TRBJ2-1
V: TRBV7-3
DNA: TGTGCCAGCAGCTCAGGGACAGGGGGCTCCTACAATGAGCAGTTCTTC
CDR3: CASSSGTGGSYNEQFF

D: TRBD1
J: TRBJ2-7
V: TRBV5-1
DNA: TGCGCCAGCAGCACAGCACAGGGGGGCTACGAGCAGTACTTC
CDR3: CASSTAQGGYEQYF

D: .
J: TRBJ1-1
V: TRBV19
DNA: TGTGCCAGTAGTATAGAGCGGGGCACTGAAGCTTTCTTT
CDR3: CASSIERGTEAFF

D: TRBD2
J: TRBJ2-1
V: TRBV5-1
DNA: TGCGCCAGCAGCGTCACTTCCGGGACTAGGGATGAGCAGTTCTTC
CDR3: CASSVTSGTRDEQFF

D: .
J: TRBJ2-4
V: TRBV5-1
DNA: TGCGCCAGCAGCCCGGCGCGAGAGAGGAACATTCAGTACTTC
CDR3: CASSPARERNIQYF

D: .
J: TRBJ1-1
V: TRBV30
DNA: TGCTCCCCAGGCCCCAAAGCTTTCTTT
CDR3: CSPGPKAFF

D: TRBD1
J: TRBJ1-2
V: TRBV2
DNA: TGTGCCAGCAGTGCCGATTACCTTCGGACAGGGGAGGGAAAGGGCTACACCTTC
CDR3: CASSADYLRTGEGKGYTF

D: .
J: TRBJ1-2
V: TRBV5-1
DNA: TGCGCCAGCAGCTCGGACAGCGGCTATGGCTACACCTTC
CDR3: CASSSDSGYGYTF

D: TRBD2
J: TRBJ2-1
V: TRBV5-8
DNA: TGTGCCAGCAGGATCGGGGGACTAGACTACAATGAGCAGTTCTTC
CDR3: CASRIGGLDYNEQFF

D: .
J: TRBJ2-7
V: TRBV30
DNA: TGTGCCTGGAGTTTACTGACGGGCGAGCAGTACTTC
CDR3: CAWSLLTGEQYF

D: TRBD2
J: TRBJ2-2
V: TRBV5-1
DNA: TGCGCCAGCTCCCCCGGTGGGCTAGCGGGAGGGAGCACCGGGGAGCTGTTTTTT
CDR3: CASSPGGLAGGSTGELFF

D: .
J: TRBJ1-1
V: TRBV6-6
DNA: TGTGCCAGCAGTTACTCTTCTCAAAACACTGAAGCTTTCTTT
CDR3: CASSYSSQNTEAFF

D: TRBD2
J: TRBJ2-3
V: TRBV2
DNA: TGTGCCAGCAGTGAACTGCTTAGCGGGGATACGCAGTATTTT
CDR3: CASSELLSGDTQYF

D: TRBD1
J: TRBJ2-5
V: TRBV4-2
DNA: TGTGCCAGCAGCCCTGATAGGGGGCGCGGCCAAGAGACCCAGTACTTC
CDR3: CASSPDRGRGQETQYF

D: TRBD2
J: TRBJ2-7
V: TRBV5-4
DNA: TGTGCCAGCAGCAAGGGTCTAGCGGGAGGTTCTTCCTACGAGCAGTACTTC
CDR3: CASSKGLAGGSSYEQYF

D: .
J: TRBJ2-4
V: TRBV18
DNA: TGTGCCAGCTCACCCCTGGGGGGAAACATTCAGTACTTC
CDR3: CASSPLGGNIQYF

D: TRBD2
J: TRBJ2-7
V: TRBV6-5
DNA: TGTGCCAGCACCCCGGGAGGATTATACGAGCAGTACTTC
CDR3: CASTPGGLYEQYF

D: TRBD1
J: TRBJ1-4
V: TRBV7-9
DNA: TGTGCCAGCAGCGTTGACAGGGCAACTAATGAAAAACTGTTTTTT
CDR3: CASSVDRATNEKLFF

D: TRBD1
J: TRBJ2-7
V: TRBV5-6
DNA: TGTGCCAGCAGCAATACAGGGGGCGAGCAGTACTTC
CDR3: CASSNTGGEQYF

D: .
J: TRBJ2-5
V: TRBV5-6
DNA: TGTGCCAGCAGCTTGGAGGGGACCCTTCGATCACAGCAGTACTTC
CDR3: CASSLEGTLRSQQYF

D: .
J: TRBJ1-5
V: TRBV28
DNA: TGTGCCAGCCATCCCCTTATGGGGACCCTCAATCAGCCCCAGCATTTT
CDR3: CASHPLMGTLNQPQHF

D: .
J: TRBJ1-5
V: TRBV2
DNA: TGTGCCAGCAGTTCTTGGGACAATCGAAATCAGCCCCAGCATTTT
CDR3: CASSSWDNRNQPQHF

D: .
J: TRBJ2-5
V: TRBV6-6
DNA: TGTGCCAGCAGTACTCAAACCCCCCGGGCAGGAGAGACCCAGTACTTC
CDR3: CASSTQTPRAGETQYF

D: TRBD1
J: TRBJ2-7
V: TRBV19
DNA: TGTGCCAGTAGTATACCGGGACAGGGGATCTACGAGCAGTACTTC
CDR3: CASSIPGQGIYEQYF

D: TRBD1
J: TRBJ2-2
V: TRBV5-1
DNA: TGCGCCAGCAGCTTCGGGACAGGGAGCACCGGGGAGCTGTTTTTT
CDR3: CASSFGTGSTGELFF

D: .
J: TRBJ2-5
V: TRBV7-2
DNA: TGTGCCAGCAGCTTAGTAGGGCAGATCCAAGAGACCCAGTACTTC
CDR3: CASSLVGQIQETQYF

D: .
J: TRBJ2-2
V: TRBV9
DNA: TGTGCCAGCAGCACCCGACAGTTGTTGAACACCGGGGAGCTGTTTTTT
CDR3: CASSTRQLLNTGELFF

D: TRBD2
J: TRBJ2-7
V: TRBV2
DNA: TGTGCCAGCAGCCTCGGGAGGCTCTCCTACGAGCAGTACTTC
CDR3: CASSLGRLSYEQYF

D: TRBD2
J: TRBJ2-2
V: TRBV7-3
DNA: TGTGCCAGCAGTTCGACTAGCGGGACGAACACCGGGGAGCTGTTTTTT
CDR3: CASSSTSGTNTGELFF

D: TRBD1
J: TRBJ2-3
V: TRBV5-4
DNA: TGTGCCAGCAGCTTGGGACAGGGTACACCAGATACGCAGTATTTT
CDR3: CASSLGQGTPDTQYF

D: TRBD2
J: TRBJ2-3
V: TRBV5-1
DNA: TGCGCCAGCAGCATGACTAGCGGGCGGTCCGGCGATACGCAGTATTTT
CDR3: CASSMTSGRSGDTQYF

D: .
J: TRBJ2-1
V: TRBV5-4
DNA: TGTGCCAGCAGCTTGGGACGGACCAACAATGAGCAGTTCTTC
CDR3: CASSLGRTNNEQFF

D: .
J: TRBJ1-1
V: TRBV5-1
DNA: TGCGCCAGCAGCCCGGGGGGGCCGGGGACTGAAGCTTTCTTT
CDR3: CASSPGGPGTEAFF

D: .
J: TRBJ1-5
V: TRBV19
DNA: TGTGCCAGTAGTATAGTCGGGTATGGATCCACAGCCCAGCATTTT
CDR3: CASSIVGYGSTAQHF

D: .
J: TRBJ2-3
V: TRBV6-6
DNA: TGTGCCAGCAGTTCCCAGGGGTACCCGGGCGCAGATACGCAGTATTTT
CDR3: CASSSQGYPGADTQYF

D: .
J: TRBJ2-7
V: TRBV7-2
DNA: TGTGCCAGCAGCCTCCAGAGCTCCTACGAGCAGTACTTC
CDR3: CASSLQSSYEQYF

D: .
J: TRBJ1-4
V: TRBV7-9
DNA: TGTGCCAGCAGCCAGACAGCCCCACAGAGAGAAAAACTGTTTTTT
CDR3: CASSQTAPQREKLFF

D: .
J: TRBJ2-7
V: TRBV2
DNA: TGTGCCAGCACTAAACTTGACAGTTCCTACGAGCAGTACTTC
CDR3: CASTKLDSSYEQYF

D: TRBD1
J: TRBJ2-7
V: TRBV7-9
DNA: TGTGCCAGCAGCTTAGGGCAGGGGGTCTACGAGCAGTACTTC
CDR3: CASSLGQGVYEQYF

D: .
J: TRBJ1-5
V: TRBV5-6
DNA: TGTGCCAGCAGCTGGGGGTGGGATCAGCCCCAGCATTTT
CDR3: CASSWGWDQPQHF

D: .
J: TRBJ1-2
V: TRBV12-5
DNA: TGTGCTAGTGGTTCGGCACAGCGTAGGGGCCTAGAAGGCTACACCTTC
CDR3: CASGSAQRRGLEGYTF

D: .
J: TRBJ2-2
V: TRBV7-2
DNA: TGTGCCAGCAGCTTAGTGGCCGGCTCGAACACCGGGGAGCTGTTTTTT
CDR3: CASSLVAGSNTGELFF

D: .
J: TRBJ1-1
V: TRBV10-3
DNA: TGTGCCATCAGCGCAGGGGTTTCGGTTTCCATGAACACTGAAGCTTTCTTT
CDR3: CAISAGVSVSMNTEAFF

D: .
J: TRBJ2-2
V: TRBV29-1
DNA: TGCAGCGCCAAGGACAGCGGACACACCGGGGAGCTGTTTTTT
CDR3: CSAKDSGHTGELFF

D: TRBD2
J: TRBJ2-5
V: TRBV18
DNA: TGTGCCAGCTCACCGGGACTAGTAACGGATGAGACCCAGTACTTC
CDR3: CASSPGLVTDETQYF

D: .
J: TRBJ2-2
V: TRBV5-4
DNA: TGTGCCAGCAGCTTGGGGGGAACAAGCACCGGGGAGCTGTTTTTT
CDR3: CASSLGGTSTGELFF

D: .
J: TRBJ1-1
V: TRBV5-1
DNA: TGCGCCAGCAGCTTGGAGACGGGTAACACTGAAGCTTTCTTT
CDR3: CASSLETGNTEAFF

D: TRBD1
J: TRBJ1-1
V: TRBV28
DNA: TGTGCCAGCAGGACGGGACAGGGGGCAGCTGAAGCTTTCTTT
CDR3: CASRTGQGAAEAFF